The 20 T cell receptor beta chains given below trace back to one sample, sequenced in a study of blood T cell repertoires in COVID-19. Some clones are missing from TCRdb's copy, which holds only in-frame ones; the method was immunoSEQ multiplex PCR. The sample carries 150,000 to 200,000 clones, around 90% recorded once. The sequencing input was peripheral blood. Receptor source: a man aged 55 to 70 with acute or convalescent COVID-19.

The V call is TRBV5-1, the J call TRBJ2-3, with D perhaps TRBD1 (6 bases). Trimming took off 2 bases at V and 6 bases at J, with 13 bases between the two ends. The CDR3 is made up of 14 amino acids. Germline values: CDR1 SGHRS, CDR2 YFSETQ. The CDR3 is CASSLQGWGDTQYF. The CDR3 bases are TGCGCCAGCAGCTTACAGGGTTGGGGGGATACGCAGTATTTT. The full variable domain, with the rest looked up from reference TRBV5-1 and TRBJ2-3, is KAGVTQTPRYLIKTRGQQVTLSCSPISGHRSVSWYQQTPGQGLQFLFEYFSETQRNKGNFPGRFSGRQFSNSRSEMNVSTLELGDSALYLCASSLQGWGDTQYFGPGTRLTVL.

The V call is TRBV10-3, the J call TRBJ1-5; no definite D call. The CDR3 is 14 amino acids. From germline, CDR1 is ENHRY and CDR2 SYGVKD. V shed 2 bases and J shed 2 bases, with 7 bases lying between them. The DNA for the CDR3 is TGTGCCATCAGTGAGGACTGGGGCAATCAGCCCCAGCATTTT. It is translated as CAISEDWGNQPQHF.

This chain links TRBV5-1 with TRBJ2-7, with TRBD1 identical over 7 bases. Germline-derived CDR1 and CDR2 are SGHRS and YFSETQ. V was clipped by 4 bases and J by 3 bases; unmatched bases: 7. The CDR3 loop spans 14 amino acids. CDR3 sequence reads: CASSRDSPFYEQYV. CDR3 DNA sequence: TGCGCCAGCAGCCGGGACAGTCCGTTCTACGAGCAGTACGTC.

This clone was detected only once. This chain links TRBV19 with TRBJ2-7, with 8 bases fitting TRBD1. CDR1 is LNHDA and CDR2 is SQIVND in the germline V gene (reference sequence). V lost 9 bases, J lost 2 bases, and 12 bases stayed unmatched. The CDR3 length is 15 residues. The CDR3 DNA reads as TGTGCCAGCCGTGACGGTCAGGGGGCGGCCTACGAGCAGTACTTC. Its protein is CASRDGQGAAYEQYF.

The J gene is TRBJ1-1, the V gene TRBV6-6, with 7 bases lining up with TRBD1. Trimming removed 6 bases from V and 2 bases from J; junction bases left unmatched: 6. The length of the CDR3 is 14 residues. Germline loops: CDR1 MNHNY, CDR2 SVGAGI (reference sequence). The CDR3: CASSWDSQNTEAFF. The DNA for the CDR3 is TGTGCCAGCAGCTGGGACAGCCAAAACACTGAAGCTTTCTTT.

The CDR3 DNA reads as TGTGCCAGCAGCTTGGCCGTCAGCTCCTACAATGAGCAGTTCTTC. Translating it yields CASSLAVSSYNEQFF. J is TRBJ2-1 and V is TRBV5-8; D is undetermined. V dropped 0 bases and J dropped 0 bases, with 7 bases sitting between them. Germline CDR1 SGHTS, CDR2 YDEGEE. The length of the CDR3 is 15 residues.

This clone was found a few times. The chain has TRBV19 and TRBJ1-5; 9 nucleotides agree with TRBD1. This CDR3 comprises 16 residues. Germline CDR1 and CDR2: LNHDA and SQIVND (reference sequence). V dropped 10 bases and J dropped 7; count of bases not matched to a gene: 17. CDR3 sequence: CATTLGRDRATQPQHF. As DNA, the CDR3 is TGTGCCACCACATTAGGCCGGGACAGGGCAACCCAGCCCCAGCATTTT.

This chain joins TRBV6-6 and TRBJ1-2; 11 positions match TRBD1. The CDR3 sequence is 16 residues long. Germline CDR1 and CDR2: MNHNY and SVGAGI (reference sequence). J gave up 0 bases and V 1 base, and 1 base lay outside the gene matches. CDR3 nucleotides: TGTGCCAGCAGTTACTGGACAGGGGGCACTAACTATGGCTACACCTTC. Its translation: CASSYWTGGTNYGYTF.

The chain joins TRBV5-1 to TRBJ2-2; TRBD1 agrees at 9 bases. The V segment lost 8 bases and the J segment 4 bases; nucleotides outside the gene matches: 9. Germline-derived CDR1 and CDR2 are SGHRS and YFSETQ. This CDR3 has 15 residues. CDR3 nucleotides: TGCGCCAGTCATAAATTGACAGGGGGCACCGGGGAGCTGTTTTTT. Its protein is CASHKLTGGTGELFF.

This clone has a single count. The J gene is TRBJ1-1, the V gene TRBV11-2, with D maybe TRBD1 (5 bases). Trimming took off 1 base at V and 0 bases at J, with 18 bases between the two ends. The CDR3 is 18 amino acids. Germline loops: CDR1 SGHAT, CDR2 FQNNGV. CDR3 region: CASSLGWHLGGMNTEAFF. CDR3 nucleotides: TGTGCCAGCAGCTTAGGGTGGCATCTCGGGGGGATGAACACTGAAGCTTTCTTT.

The rearrangement joins TRBV11-1 to TRBJ1-2, with a possible D match to TRBD1 (5 bases). This CDR3 contains 13 residues. Trimming took off 5 bases at V and 3 bases at J, with 10 bases between the two ends. Germline V gene sequence: CDR1 SGHAT, CDR2 FQDESV (reference sequence). The CDR3 DNA sequence: TGTGCCAGCAGCCTTACAGGAGACTATGGCTACACCTTC. Encoded protein: CASSLTGDYGYTF. Full variable domain (outside the CDR3, taken from reference TRBV11-1 and TRBJ1-2): EAEVAQSPRYKITEKSQAVAFWCDPISGHATLYWYRQILGQGPELLVQFQDESVVDDSQLPKDRFSAERLKGVDSTLKIQPAELGDSAMYLCASSLTGDYGYTFGSGTRLTVV.

For the CDR3, the DNA is TGTGCCAGCAGCCAAGCGGGAGGGTTAACCGGGGAGCTGTTTTTT. It yields the protein CASSQAGGLTGELFF. This chain connects TRBV3-1 (or the pseudogene TRBV3-2) to TRBJ2-2, with 8 nucleotides matching TRBD2. The CDR3 runs 15 residues. The germline gives CDR1 LGHDT, CDR2 YNNKEL (reference sequence). Trimming cost V 1 base and J 5 bases; bases outside gene matches: 3.

In its sample, this clone was seen a few times. The rearrangement joins TRBV6-6 to TRBJ2-7; TRBD1 matches 7 bases. The CDR3 is 13 residues long. Germline CDR1 is MNHNY and CDR2 is SVGAGI (reference sequence). V shed 2 bases and J 7 bases; nucleotides not matched to a gene: 5. CDR3 DNA: TGTGCCAGCAGTTACGGACAGGTGAGGGAGCAGTACGTC. This encodes CASSYGQVREQYV.

The chain recombines TRBV14 with TRBJ1-2, with D unclear. V was clipped by 0 bases and J by 8 bases, with 13 bases between them. The CDR3 has 14 residues. Germline V gene data show CDR1 as SGHDN and CDR2 as FVKESK. The CDR3 reads CASSQDVIHGGYTF. The CDR3 nucleotides read TGTGCCAGCAGCCAAGATGTAATCCATGGCGGCTACACCTTC.

The chain employs TRBV5-1 and TRBJ2-5; D might be TRBD1 (5 bases). This CDR3 has 15 residues. The V end lost 1 base, the J end lost 2 bases, and 12 bases lay between the germline ends. CDR1 and CDR2 (germline): SGHRS, YFSETQ. The CDR3 reads CASSLNGAGQETQYF. The CDR3 nucleotides read TGCGCCAGCAGCTTGAATGGGGCAGGACAAGAGACCCAGTACTTC. Based on the CDR3 plus reference TRBV5-1 and TRBJ2-5, the full variable domain is KAGVTQTPRYLIKTRGQQVTLSCSPISGHRSVSWYQQTPGQGLQFLFEYFSETQRNKGNFPGRFSGRQFSNSRSEMNVSTLELGDSALYLCASSLNGAGQETQYFGPGTRLLVL.

The chain joins TRBV7-9 to TRBJ1-5; tentatively, D is TRBD1 (5 bases). The CDR3 has 15 amino acids. Trimming removed 1 base from V and 1 base from J, with 8 bases in between. Germline CDR1 is SEHNR and CDR2 is FQNEAQ (reference sequence). As DNA, the CDR3 is TGTGCCAGCAGCTTAGATGGACAAAGCAATCAGCCCCAGCATTTT. Its protein is CASSLDGQSNQPQHF.

The gene calls are TRBV18 and TRBJ2-2, with D perhaps TRBD1 (5 bases). From germline, CDR1 is KGHSH and CDR2 LQKENI. The CDR3 has 13 residues. Trimming cost V 1 base and J 6 bases, with 6 bases left between them. CDR3 sequence reads: CASSPRGAGELFF. The CDR3, as DNA: TGTGCCAGCTCACCACGGGGCGCCGGGGAGCTGTTTTTT.

The V call is TRBV3-1 (or the pseudogene TRBV3-2), the J call TRBJ1-5, with D perhaps matching TRBD1 (5 bases). Trimming cost V 0 bases and J 6 bases, with 12 bases left between them. Germline-derived CDR1 and CDR2 are LGHDT and YNNKEL (reference sequence). This CDR3 contains 15 residues. The CDR3 DNA sequence: TGTGCCAGCAGCCAAGATCCGGGGGTTGGTCAGCCCCAGCATTTT. Translated, it gives CASSQDPGVGQPQHF.

The chain links TRBV5-1 to TRBJ2-7, with 11 bases lining up with TRBD2. The germline CDR1 and CDR2 sequences are SGHRS and YFSETQ. The CDR3 spans 17 residues. The J segment lost 4 bases and the V segment lost 2 bases, leaving 11 bases of the junction unmatched. The CDR3 loop reads CASSLLAGVDRGYEQYF. Here the CDR3 DNA reads TGCGCCAGCAGCTTACTAGCGGGAGTAGATAGGGGGTACGAGCAGTACTTC.

The gene calls are TRBV4-2 and TRBJ2-2, with a tentative D call TRBD1 (6 bases). V dropped 4 bases and J dropped 3 bases, with 15 bases sitting between them. The V gene's germline CDR1 is LGHNA and CDR2 YNFKEQ. There are 16 residues in the CDR3. This CDR3 is CASSPRQVVDTGELFF. In DNA, the CDR3 is TGTGCCAGCAGCCCTCGACAGGTGGTAGACACCGGGGAGCTGTTTTTT.